The source of this TCR beta chain is a study of blood T cell repertoires in COVID-19. Across the whole study: Acute and convalescent COVID-19 samples came from the United States, Italy and Spain.

Symptom resolution, clearance, or two negative PCRs marked the recovered donors of Cohort 3. Some clones are missing from TCRdb's copy, which holds only in-frame ones; the method was immunoSEQ multiplex PCR. The sample has about 240,000 clones; 80% to 90% are singletons. V gave up 4 bases and J gave up 5 bases; unmatched junction bases: 7. The CDR3 loop spans 17 amino acids. Germline CDR1 LNHDA, CDR2 SQIVND (reference sequence). Sequencing was done on a sample of PBMCs or T cells enriched from blood (not recorded which). This rearrangement joins TRBV19 to TRBJ2-5; 16 bases are shared with TRBD2. This receptor was obtained from a woman younger than 45 who had recovered from COVID-19. CDR3 amino acids: CASSTPGLAGGMETQYF. The CDR3 region has the DNA TGTGCCAGTAGTACCCCGGGACTAGCGGGAGGGATGGAGACCCAGTACTTC. Complete variable domain (other parts from reference TRBV19 and TRBJ2-5): DGGITQSPKYLFRKEGQNVTLSCEQNLNHDAMYWYRQDPGQGLRLIYYSQIVNDFQKGDIAEGYSVSREKKESFPLTVTSAQKNPTAFYLCASSTPGLAGGMETQYFGPGTRLLVL.